This T cell receptor (beta chain) derives from a study of T cell repertoires in aging, cancer and after chemotherapy. Amplification of TCR beta used genomic DNA extracted from peripheral blood. TRB rearrangements spanning V, D and J were amplified using mixed TRB-A/B primers. One entry per CDR3 protein results from TCRdb running MiXCR on the multiplex PCR reads. The sample carries about 10,000 distinct CDR3 sequences, 30% to 40% recorded once. Concerning this clonotype: Its antigen is not known.

Findings and caveats of the study: Immunological memory after chemotherapy cannot be judged from the repertoire data. Age-matched healthy donors had significantly more diverse, less clonal blood TCR repertoires than untreated cancer patients.

Germline V gene data show CDR1 as SQVTM and CDR2 as ANQGSEA. Trimming removed 6 bases at V and 4 bases at J, with 7 bases between. The CDR3 is made up of 12 amino acids. The chain links TRBV29-1 to TRBJ2-6; D is uncertain. The specimen was blood. This sequence originates from a human donor in good health. This CDR3 is CSVSSGANVLTF. Here the CDR3 DNA reads TGCAGCGTCAGTTCCGGGGCCAACGTCCTGACTTTC.